This T cell receptor beta chain was found in a study of molecular identifiers for immune sequencing clone quantification. Study-level findings and limits: In cases of identical TCR molecules sharing a barcode, highly expanded clone sizes could be underestimated.

TCRdb re-called the PCR reads through MiXCR, storing one row per CDR3 protein. The sample lists a few hundred thousand distinct CDR3 sequences, roughly 24% occurring once. J lost 2 bases, V lost 0 bases, and 4 bases had no gene match. The CDR3 runs to 15 residues. Germline-derived CDR1 and CDR2 are LGHNA and YSLEER. The sample holds many counts of this clonotype. Its antigen remains unidentified. Naive CD8 T cells were picked out by sorting for CD8+CD4-CCR7+CD45RA+. This chain links TRBV4-3 with TRBJ2-7; TRBD1 matches 7 bases. Sequencing used naive CD8+ T cells from blood, with Jurkat cell RNA spiked in. The subset was: FACS-sorted CD8+CD4-CCR7+CD45RA+ naive T cells. This receptor was taken from a human donor in good health. Some libraries in this study had Jurkat cell RNA spiked in. The DNA for the CDR3 is TGCGCCAGCAGCCAAGATCCCGGACAGGCCTACGAGCAGTACTTC. Its translation: CASSQDPGQAYEQYF.